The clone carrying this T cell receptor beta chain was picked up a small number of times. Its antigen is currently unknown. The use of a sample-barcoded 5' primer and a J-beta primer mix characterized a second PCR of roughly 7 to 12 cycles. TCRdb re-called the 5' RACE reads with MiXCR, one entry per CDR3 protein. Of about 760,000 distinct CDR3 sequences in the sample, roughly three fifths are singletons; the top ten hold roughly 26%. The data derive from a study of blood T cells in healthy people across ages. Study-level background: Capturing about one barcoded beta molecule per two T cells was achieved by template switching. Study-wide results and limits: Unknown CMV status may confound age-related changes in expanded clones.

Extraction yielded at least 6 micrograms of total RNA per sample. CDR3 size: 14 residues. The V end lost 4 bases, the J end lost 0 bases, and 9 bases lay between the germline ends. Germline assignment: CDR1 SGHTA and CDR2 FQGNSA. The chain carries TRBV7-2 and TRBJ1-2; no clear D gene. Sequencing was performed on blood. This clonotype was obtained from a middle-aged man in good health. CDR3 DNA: TGTGCCAGCAGCTCGCCGGGATCTAACTATGGCTACACCTTC. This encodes CASSSPGSNYGYTF.